This T cell receptor (beta chain) was profiled in a study of post-analysis software for immune sequencing data. Across the whole study: In terms of disease course, relapsing-remitting, secondary progressive and progressive-relapsing multiple sclerosis were included.

Tagging with unique molecular identifiers was a feature of the TCR beta cDNA libraries. TCRdb reprocessed the PCR reads with MiXCR, giving one entry per CDR3 protein. The sample lists about 820,000 distinct CDR3 sequences; about 50% were seen once. Notes on this clonotype: Its matching antigen is unknown.

This CDR3 comprises 11 residues. Trimming removed 7 bases from V and 8 bases from J, with 11 bases in between. In germline, CDR1 is MNHEY, CDR2 SVGAGI. Study observations and caveats: TRBV5-6, TRBV5-1 and TRBV20-1 belonged to a set of a handful of TRBV segments that were more frequent in patients than controls.

The chain links TRBV6-5 to TRBJ1-2; tentative D call: TRBD1 (6 bases). This clonotype originated in a girl under 18 with multiple sclerosis. Material: blood. The DNA of the CDR3 is TGTGCCAGCACAGGGGCCGGGGGCTACACCTTC. This translates into CASTGAGGYTF.